Listed below are T cell receptor beta chains from one sample, sequenced in a study of blood T cell repertoires in COVID-19. Assay used: immunoSEQ multiplex PCR; TCRdb lists only in-frame clones, some missing. The table lists a few hundred thousand clones, 75% to 90% of them singletons, with under 8.5% in the top ten. What was sequenced was peripheral blood. The receptors come from a woman aged 60-75 years with COVID-19, enrolled during active disease. Both conserved end residues are part of each CDR3. Fields, in order: D gene, V gene, clone size, J gene, CDR3 protein, CDR3 DNA. D genes are given only for firm matches. Clone size, where shown, is once, few, many, or a class for clones that have expanded.

TRBD1,TRBV19,NA,TRBJ2-7,CASRFGTGKSYEQYF,TGTGCCAGTAGATTTGGGACAGGGAAGTCGTACGAGCAGTACTTC
NA,TRBV20-1,NA,TRBJ2-1,CSALSGGEQFF,TGCAGTGCTCTAAGCGGAGGTGAGCAGTTCTTC
NA,TRBV5-4,NA,TRBJ2-1,CASSPSSHEQFF,TGTGCCAGCAGCCCGAGTTCACATGAGCAGTTCTTC
TRBD2,TRBV9,NA,TRBJ2-2,CASRRGGAFANTGELFF,TGTGCCAGCAGGCGCGGGGGGGCCTTCGCGAACACCGGGGAGCTGTTTTTT
NA,TRBV12-3/TRBV12-4,NA,TRBJ1-1,CASSLTGIMAFF,TGTGCCAGCAGCCTCACAGGGATCATGGCTTTCTTT
NA,TRBV7-9,once,TRBJ1-2,CASSLSDRPHYGYTF,TGTGCCAGCAGCCTATCAGACAGGCCCCACTATGGCTACACCTTC
TRBD1,TRBV7-6,NA,TRBJ1-3,CASSSDRALKSGNTIYF,TGTGCCAGCAGCTCCGACAGGGCCCTCAAGTCTGGAAACACCATATATTTT
TRBD1,TRBV3-1/TRBV3-2,NA,TRBJ1-2,CASSSRTGVMRGYTF,TGTGCCAGCAGCTCCCGGACAGGTGTAATGAGGGGCTACACCTTC
TRBD1,TRBV7-2,NA,TRBJ2-1,CASSLGGQGAGDEQFF,TGTGCCAGCAGCTTAGGGGGACAGGGAGCAGGGGATGAGCAGTTCTTC
NA,TRBV7-9,NA,TRBJ2-2,CASSFTGMVTGELFF,TGTGCCAGCAGCTTTACAGGGATGGTAACCGGGGAGCTGTTTTTT
TRBD2,TRBV10-2,NA,TRBJ2-7,CASYTSGGAYEQYF,TGCGCCAGCTATACTAGCGGGGGAGCTTACGAGCAGTACTTC
NA,TRBV9,NA,TRBJ2-7,CASSSSSYEQYF,TGTGCCAGCAGCTCGAGCTCCTACGAGCAGTACTTC
TRBD1,TRBV7-2,few,TRBJ1-4,CASSIQGASSEKLFF,TGTGCCAGCAGCATACAGGGGGCTAGTAGTGAAAAACTGTTTTTT
NA,TRBV19,once,TRBJ2-7,CASSIGGSSYEQYF,TGTGCCAGTAGTATTGGGGGGTCATCCTACGAGCAGTACTTC
TRBD2,TRBV11-2,NA,TRBJ2-2,CASSLDHRGGTTGELFF,TGTGCCAGCAGCTTAGATCACCGGGGGGGCACTACCGGGGAGCTGTTTTTT
NA,TRBV20-1,NA,TRBJ1-1,CSARVSVQAHF,TGCAGTGCTAGAGTAAGTGTACAGGCTCACTTT
NA,TRBV11-2,NA,TRBJ2-5,CASSTGYEETQYF,TGTGCCAGCAGCACCGGTTATGAGGAGACCCAGTACTTC
NA,TRBV11-3,once,TRBJ2-6,CASSRNSGANVLTF,TGTGCCAGCAGCCGTAACTCTGGGGCCAACGTCCTGACTTTC
NA,TRBV30,NA,TRBJ1-5,CAWRAQGYQPQHF,TGTGCCTGGAGGGCACAGGGTTATCAGCCCCAGCATTTT
NA,TRBV29-1,few,TRBJ2-4,CSVSKGDGVQYF,TGCAGCGTTAGTAAGGGGGACGGCGTTCAGTACTTC
NA,TRBV9,NA,TRBJ1-5,CASSVGEGGDQPQHF,TGTGCCAGCAGCGTAGGCGAGGGGGGGGATCAGCCCCAGCATTTT
NA,TRBV4-2,NA,TRBJ1-5,CASSLPLGGLDQPQHF,TGTGCCAGCAGCCTTCCCCTGGGAGGGTTGGATCAGCCCCAGCATTTT
TRBD1,TRBV12-5,NA,TRBJ1-2,CASGLGDRRLSYGYTF,TGTGCTAGTGGTTTAGGGGACAGGAGGCTTTCCTATGGCTACACCTTC
NA,TRBV6-2/TRBV6-3,few,TRBJ1-1,CASSINTANTEAFF,TGTGCCAGCAGCATTAACACAGCGAACACTGAAGCTTTCTTT
NA,TRBV4-1,NA,TRBJ1-4,CASSQVWQTTNEKLFF,TGCGCCAGCAGCCAAGTATGGCAGACAACTAATGAAAAACTGTTTTTT
NA,TRBV7-6,NA,TRBJ2-3,CASSLVAGHSTDTQYF,TGTGCCAGCAGCTTAGTTGCAGGACATAGCACAGATACGCAGTATTTT
NA,TRBV5-4,few,TRBJ2-6,CASSPDITGANVLTF,TGTGCCAGCAGCCCCGACATAACTGGGGCCAACGTCCTGACTTTC
NA,TRBV5-6,NA,TRBJ2-7,CASSPQVGQQYF,TGTGCCAGCAGCCCACAGGTTGGGCAGCAGTACTTC
NA,TRBV18,NA,TRBJ1-5,CASSPTLSTGLGNQPQHF,TGTGCCAGCTCACCGACCCTATCGACAGGTTTGGGGAATCAGCCCCAGCATTTT
TRBD1,TRBV19,NA,TRBJ1-5,CASEDRGLSNQPQHF,TGTGCCAGTGAAGACAGGGGGCTGAGCAATCAGCCCCAGCATTTT
NA,TRBV3-1/TRBV3-2,NA,TRBJ1-2,CASSQEFARVYGYTF,TGTGCCAGCAGCCAAGAATTTGCCAGGGTCTATGGCTACACCTTC
TRBD1,TRBV7-3,NA,TRBJ2-6,CASSLRVFGQGRSGANVLTF,TGTGCCAGCAGCTTAAGGGTCTTTGGACAGGGGAGATCTGGGGCCAACGTCCTGACTTTC
NA,TRBV27,NA,TRBJ1-1,CASSVIGGDTEAFF,TGTGCCAGCAGTGTGATAGGGGGAGACACTGAAGCTTTCTTT
TRBD2,TRBV6-6,NA,TRBJ2-3,CASSQKVGRGGTDTQYF,TGTGCCAGCAGTCAAAAGGTGGGGCGGGGGGGCACAGATACGCAGTATTTT
TRBD2,TRBV3-1/TRBV3-2,NA,TRBJ2-7,CASSRAGTSDLLEQYF,TGTGCCAGCAGCCGAGCCGGGACTAGCGACCTTCTCGAGCAGTACTTC
NA,TRBV7-9,NA,TRBJ1-5,CASSGGEQPQHF,TGTGCCAGCAGCGGGGGGGAACAGCCCCAGCATTTT
TRBD1,TRBV13,NA,TRBJ1-1,CASSLRPGTDIAFF,TGTGCCAGCAGCCTCCGCCCCGGGACAGACATCGCTTTCTTT
TRBD1,TRBV4-2,NA,TRBJ1-2,CASSQARTGGYGYTF,TGTGCCAGCAGCCAGGCCCGGACAGGGGGCTATGGCTACACCTTC
NA,TRBV19,NA,TRBJ1-3,CASSLQSGTVSGNTIYF,TGTGCCAGTAGTCTACAATCCGGGACTGTCTCTGGAAACACCATATATTTT
TRBD1,TRBV19,NA,TRBJ1-1,CASGQGMYTEAFF,TGTGCCAGTGGACAGGGAATGTACACTGAAGCTTTCTTT
NA,TRBV11-3,NA,TRBJ2-7,CASSLAGTQVTYEQYF,TGTGCCAGCAGCTTGGCTGGGACACAGGTTACCTACGAGCAGTACTTC
NA,TRBV5-1,NA,TRBJ2-7,CASSPGTKSYEQYF,TGCGCCAGCAGCCCCGGGACAAAATCCTACGAGCAGTACTTC
TRBD1,TRBV12-5,NA,TRBJ1-5,CASGLGTGDQPQHF,TGTGCTAGTGGTTTGGGGACAGGGGACCAGCCCCAGCATTTT
NA,TRBV6-6,NA,TRBJ2-2,CASSPGARELFF,TGTGCCAGCAGTCCAGGGGCGAGGGAGCTGTTTTTT
NA,TRBV30,once,TRBJ2-3,CAWSVNLRTDTQYF,TGTGCCTGGAGTGTGAACCTACGGACAGATACGCAGTATTTT
NA,TRBV5-1,once,TRBJ2-1,CASSFLAAYNEQFF,TGCGCCAGCAGCTTTCTCGCGGCCTACAATGAGCAGTTCTTC